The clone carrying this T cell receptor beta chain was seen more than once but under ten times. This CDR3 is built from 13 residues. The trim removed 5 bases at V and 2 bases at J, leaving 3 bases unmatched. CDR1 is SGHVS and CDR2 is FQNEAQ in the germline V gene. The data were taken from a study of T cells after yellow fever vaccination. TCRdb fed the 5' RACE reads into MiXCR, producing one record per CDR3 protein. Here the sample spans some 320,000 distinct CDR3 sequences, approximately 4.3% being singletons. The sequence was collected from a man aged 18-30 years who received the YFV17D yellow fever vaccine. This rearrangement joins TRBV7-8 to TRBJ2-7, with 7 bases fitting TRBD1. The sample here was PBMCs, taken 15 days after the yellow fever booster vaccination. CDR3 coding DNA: TGTGCCAGCAGCAAAGGGACAGCCTACGAGCAGTACGTC. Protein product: CASSKGTAYEQYV.